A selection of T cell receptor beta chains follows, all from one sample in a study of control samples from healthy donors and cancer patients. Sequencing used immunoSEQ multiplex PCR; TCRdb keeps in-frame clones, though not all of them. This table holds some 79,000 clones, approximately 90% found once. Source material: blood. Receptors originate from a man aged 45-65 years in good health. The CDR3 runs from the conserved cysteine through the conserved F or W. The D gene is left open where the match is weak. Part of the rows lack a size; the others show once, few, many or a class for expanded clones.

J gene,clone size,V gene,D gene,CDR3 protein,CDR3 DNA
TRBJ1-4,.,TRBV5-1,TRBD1,CASSQPGQGLFF,TGCGCCAGCAGCCAACCCGGACAGGGGCTGTTTTTT
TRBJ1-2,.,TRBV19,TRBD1,CASSSPDRAGGGYTF,TGTGCCAGTAGTAGCCCCGACAGGGCCGGGGGGGGCTACACCTTC
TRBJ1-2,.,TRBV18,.,CASSPPPGDGYTF,TGTGCCAGCTCACCACCGCCTGGGGATGGCTACACCTTC
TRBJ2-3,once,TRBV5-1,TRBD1,CASSRTGTGSPDTQYF,TGCGCCAGCAGCCGGACAGGGACAGGGAGCCCAGATACGCAGTATTTT
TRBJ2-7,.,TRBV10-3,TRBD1,CAVGQGASYEQYF,TGTGCCGTCGGACAGGGGGCAAGCTACGAGCAGTACTTC
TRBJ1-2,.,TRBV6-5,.,CASSADGSIGYTF,TGTGCCAGCAGCGCCGACGGTTCCATTGGCTACACCTTC
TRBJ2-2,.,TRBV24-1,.,CATSVGGVTLGGELFF,TGTGCCACCAGTGTCGGCGGGGTGACCCTTGGCGGGGAGCTGTTTTTT
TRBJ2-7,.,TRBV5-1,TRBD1,CASSTLVGQGEQYF,TGCGCCAGCAGCACCCTGGTGGGACAGGGTGAGCAGTACTTC
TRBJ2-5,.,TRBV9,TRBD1,CASSVGTGPQETQYF,TGTGCCAGCAGCGTTGGGACAGGCCCCCAAGAGACCCAGTACTTC
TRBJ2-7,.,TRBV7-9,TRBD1,CASSSVEGAGALEQYF,TGTGCCAGCAGCTCGGTAGAGGGGGCTGGGGCTCTCGAGCAGTACTTC
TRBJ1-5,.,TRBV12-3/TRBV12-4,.,CASRRGNQPQHF,TGTGCCAGCAGAAGGGGCAATCAGCCCCAGCATTTT
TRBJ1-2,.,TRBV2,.,CASKFGGVTDGYTF,TGTGCCAGCAAGTTTGGGGGAGTGACGGACGGCTACACCTTC
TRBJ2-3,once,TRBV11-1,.,CASSLARTITDTQYF,TGTGCCAGCAGCTTAGCCCGAACTATCACAGATACGCAGTATTTT
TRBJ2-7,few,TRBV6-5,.,CASSKLSEQYF,TGTGCCAGCAGCAAATTATCCGAGCAGTACTTC
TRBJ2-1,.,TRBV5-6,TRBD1,CASSTPGQGWGGVNEQFF,TGTGCCAGCAGCACTCCGGGACAGGGGTGGGGTGGGGTCAATGAGCAGTTCTTC
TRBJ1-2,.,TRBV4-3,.,CASSHGQGRKGYTF,TGCGCCAGCAGCCACGGGCAAGGAAGGAAAGGCTACACCTTC
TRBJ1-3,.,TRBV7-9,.,CASSPNTGSPGNTIYF,TGTGCCAGCAGCCCCAACACAGGGTCCCCTGGAAACACCATATATTTT
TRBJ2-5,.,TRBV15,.,CATSRVNGVRGETQYF,TGTGCCACCAGCAGAGTAAACGGCGTCAGGGGTGAGACCCAGTACTTC
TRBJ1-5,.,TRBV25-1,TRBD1,CASSEPRDRAYQPQHF,TGTGCCAGCAGTGAGCCCCGGGACAGGGCCTATCAGCCCCAGCATTTT
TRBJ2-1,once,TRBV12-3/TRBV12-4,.,CASSFWNNEQFF,TGTGCCAGCAGTTTCTGGAACAATGAGCAGTTCTTC
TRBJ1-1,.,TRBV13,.,CASSLRLGKNTEAFF,TGTGCCAGCAGCTTGAGACTAGGGAAGAACACTGAAGCTTTCTTT
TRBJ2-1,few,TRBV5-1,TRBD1,CASSRVGTGRDNEQFF,TGCGCCAGCAGCCGCGTGGGGACAGGGAGGGACAATGAGCAGTTCTTC
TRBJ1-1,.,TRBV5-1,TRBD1,CASSPRTGGITEAFF,TGCGCCAGCAGCCCGCGGACAGGGGGGATAACTGAAGCTTTCTTT
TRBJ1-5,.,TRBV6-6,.,CASSYIGHYSNQPQHF,TGTGCCAGCAGTTACATTGGGCATTATAGCAATCAGCCCCAGCATTTT
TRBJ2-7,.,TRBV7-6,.,CASSLGSREQYF,TGTGCCAGCAGCTTAGGGTCCCGGGAGCAGTACTTC
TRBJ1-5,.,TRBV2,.,CASDNDGGQPQHF,TGTGCCAGTGATAACGACGGGGGCCAGCCCCAGCATTTT
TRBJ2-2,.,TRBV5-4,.,CASSLDRNTGELFF,TGTGCCAGCAGCCTCGACAGGAACACCGGGGAGCTGTTTTTT
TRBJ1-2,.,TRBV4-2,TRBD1,CASSQEGTGQSGYTF,TGTGCCAGCAGCCAAGAAGGGACAGGGCAATCTGGCTACACCTTC
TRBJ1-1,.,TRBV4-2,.,CASSQGFEGRDTEAFF,TGTGCCAGCAGCCAGGGGTTTGAGGGGCGCGACACTGAAGCTTTCTTT
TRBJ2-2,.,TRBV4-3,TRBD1,CASSGPGTGVRGELFF,TGCGCCAGCAGCGGTCCCGGGACAGGGGTGCGCGGGGAGCTGTTTTTT
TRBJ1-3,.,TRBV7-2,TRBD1,CASSQQGVSDTIYF,TGTGCCAGCAGCCAACAGGGGGTTTCCGACACCATATATTTT
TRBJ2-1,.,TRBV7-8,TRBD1,CASSLEGGRTGYNEQFF,TGTGCCAGCAGCTTAGAAGGGGGCCGGACCGGGTACAATGAGCAGTTCTTC
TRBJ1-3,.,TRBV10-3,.,CAVRNTLFSGNTIYF,TGTGCCGTCCGGAACACTCTTTTCTCTGGAAACACCATATATTTT
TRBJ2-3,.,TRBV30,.,CAWSPEDRVYRGYTDTQYF,TGTGCCTGGAGTCCCGAGGACAGAGTTTACCGAGGATACACAGATACGCAGTATTTT
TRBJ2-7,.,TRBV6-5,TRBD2,CASSLTSGADEQYF,TGTGCCAGCAGCCTGACTAGCGGGGCCGACGAGCAGTACTTC
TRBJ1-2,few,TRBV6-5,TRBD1,CASSSGQNYGYTF,TGTGCCAGCAGTTCGGGACAGAACTATGGCTACACCTTC